These 4 T cell receptor beta chains share one sample of origin, sequenced in a study of T cells in Graves' hyperthyroidism and ophthalmopathy. Amplified TCR beta CDR3 regions came from RNA transcripts. The HTBI primer set drove a first-round RT-PCR of the TCR CDR3. TCRdb called the multiplex PCR reads again in MiXCR, with one record for every CDR3 protein. The data show approximately 870,000 distinct CDR3 sequences, about 38% seen once. Material for sequencing was blood. These receptors were collected from a young man with Graves' hyperthyroidism.

This clonotype was recorded many times. This rearrangement joins TRBV29-1 to TRBJ2-7; tentatively, D is TRBD1 (5 bases). The germline V gene has CDR1 SQVTM and CDR2 ANQGSEA. Trimming left V 0 bases short and J 7 bases short, with 13 bases between. CDR3 length: 13 amino acids. CDR3 nucleotides: TGCAGCGTTGAAGATCTGGGGTCAGGGGAGCAGTACTTC. It codes for CSVEDLGSGEQYF.

CDR3 DNA sequence: TGCGCCAGCAGCTTGGTATCGGGAGGGCCGGATAACGAGCAGTACTTC. Translated: CASSLVSGGPDNEQYF. The genes are TRBV5-1 and TRBJ2-7; 8 positions agree with TRBD2. Trimming at V came to 0 bases and at J to 5 bases, leaving 10 bases not matched to a gene. CDR3 length: 16 residues. The germline CDR1 and CDR2 sequences are SGHRS and YFSETQ.

CDR3 coding DNA: TGTGCCAGCAGTGCCGAGCGGATGGACACTGAAGCTTTCTTT. Amino acid sequence: CASSAERMDTEAFF. This rearrangement joins TRBV6-6 to TRBJ1-1, with no clear D. The V gene lost 5 bases and the J gene lost 3 bases, with 13 bases spanning the gap. CDR3 length: 14 residues. The germline CDR1 and CDR2 sequences are MNHNY and SVGAGI (reference sequence).

The V gene is TRBV7-9, the J gene TRBJ2-1, with 8 positions matching TRBD2. The V gene's germline CDR1 is SEHNR and CDR2 FQNEAQ (reference sequence). V was clipped by 7 bases and J by 0 bases; unmatched bases: 5. The CDR3 extends over 15 amino acids. In DNA, the CDR3 is TGTGCCAGCACCACGAGCGGGAGCTCCTACAATGAGCAGTTCTTC. Encoded protein: CASTTSGSSYNEQFF.